These 22 T cell receptor beta chains originate from one sample sequenced in a study of PD-1 blockade in classical Hodgkin lymphoma. Sequencing was performed with immunoSEQ multiplex PCR; in TCRdb, only in-frame clones are kept and a portion is missing. This repertoire shows about 43,000 clones, about three quarters found once; its top ten account for roughly 9.6%. Patients all relapsed after autologous stem cell transplantation, and there was variation in brentuximab vedotin exposure. The material sequenced was peripheral blood mononuclear cells (PBMCs), taken at baseline. The receptor source for this set is a human donor with classical Hodgkin lymphoma.

In its sample, this clone was seen once. The chain employs TRBV9 and TRBJ2-5; D ambiguous. This CDR3 spans 16 amino acids. V shed 0 bases and J shed 7 bases, with 19 bases lying between them. Looked up from germline, CDR1 is SGDLS and CDR2 is YYNGEE. The CDR3 spells CASSVGGEAKVGTQYF. CDR3 bases: TGTGCCAGCAGCGTAGGTGGTGAAGCGAAGGTTGGGACCCAGTACTTC. Looking up the rest from reference TRBV9 and TRBJ2-5 gives the full variable domain: DSGVTQTPKHLITATGQRVTLRCSPRSGDLSVYWYQQSLDQGLQFLIQYYNGEERAKGNILERFSAQQFPDLHSELNLSSLELGDSALYFCASSVGGEAKVGTQYFGPGTRLLVL.

The chain couples TRBV28 to TRBJ2-7; possibly TRBD2 for D (6 bases). The CDR3 length is 13 residues. The V gene's germline CDR1 is MDHEN and CDR2 SYDVKM. V was shortened by 5 bases and J by 2 bases, with 10 bases between the two germline ends. The CDR3 nucleotides read TGTGCCAGCAGTGTCGGGAGCCCCTACGAGCAGTACTTC. Amino acid sequence: CASSVGSPYEQYF.

V gene TRBV5-6 combines with J gene TRBJ1-1, with 7 nucleotides matching TRBD1. CDR1 SGHDT and CDR2 YYEEEE come from the germline V gene. J lost 3 bases, V lost 4 bases, and 3 bases had no gene match. This CDR3 spans 13 amino acids. The CDR3 region is CASSDQGDTEAFF. The CDR3 DNA reads TGTGCCAGCAGCGATCAGGGGGACACTGAAGCTTTCTTT.

The chain carries TRBV11-3 and TRBJ2-7; D may correspond to TRBD1 or TRBD2 (7 bases each). Between the trimmed V and J ends, which lost 3 bases and 3 bases, there was a span of 15 bases. CDR1 SGHNT and CDR2 YENEEA come from the germline V gene. The CDR3 totals 15 residues. This CDR3 is CASSFIQGEGYEQYF. In nucleotides, the CDR3 is TGTGCCAGCAGCTTCATTCAGGGGGAGGGCTACGAGCAGTACTTC.

The chain carries TRBV9 and TRBJ1-1; unclear D gene. This CDR3 has 15 amino acids. With 0 bases removed from V and 0 bases from J, the gap between germline ends came to 9 bases. Looked up from germline, CDR1 is SGDLS and CDR2 is YYNGEE. Here the CDR3 DNA reads TGTGCCAGCAGCGTAGGGGGAGATATGAACACTGAAGCTTTCTTT. Residues: CASSVGGDMNTEAFF. Using reference TRBV9 and TRBJ1-1 for the parts outside the CDR3, the full variable domain is DSGVTQTPKHLITATGQRVTLRCSPRSGDLSVYWYQQSLDQGLQFLIQYYNGEERAKGNILERFSAQQFPDLHSELNLSSLELGDSALYFCASSVGGDMNTEAFFGQGTRLTVV.

This clone has just a few counts. This sequence joins TRBV30 and TRBJ2-3; maybe TRBD2 (6 bases). V lost 0 bases and J 14 bases, leaving 15 bases between the germline ends. In germline, CDR1 is GTSNPN, CDR2 SVGIG (reference sequence). This CDR3 comprises 12 residues. The CDR3 region is CAWSVLTSERYF. DNA of the CDR3: TGTGCCTGGAGTGTGCTGACTAGTGAGAGGTATTTT.

The rearrangement links TRBV6-6 to TRBJ1-1, with D tentatively TRBD1 (5 bases). This CDR3 comprises 13 residues. CDR1 and CDR2 from the germline V gene are MNHNY and SVGAGI (reference sequence). V lost 11 bases and J 1 base, leaving 14 bases between the germline ends. The CDR3 protein is CASSSGPNTEAFF. Here the CDR3 DNA reads TGTGCCTCATCCTCAGGGCCGAACACTGAAGCTTTCTTT.

This clone was seen more than once but under ten times. The V call is TRBV7-9, the J call TRBJ2-3, with D possibly being TRBD1 or TRBD2 (5 bases each). CDR1 is SEHNR, CDR2 FQNEAQ, per germline (reference sequence). Trimming removed 5 bases from V and 2 bases from J, with 14 bases in between. The CDR3 runs 15 residues. The CDR3 region has the DNA TGTGCCAGCAGCCGTCCGGGACCATCCACAGATACGCAGTATTTT. Encoded protein: CASSRPGPSTDTQYF.

This clone was recorded only once. V gene TRBV27 combines with J gene TRBJ1-5; a weak D match, TRBD1 (5 bases). Germline CDR1 reads MNHEY; CDR2 reads SMNVEV (reference sequence). The length of the CDR3 is 15 residues. V shed 8 bases and J shed 0 bases, with 14 bases lying between them. The CDR3 coding sequence is TGTGCCAGCTCTCCGGGGACGGCTAGCAATCAGCCCCAGCATTTT. It yields the protein CASSPGTASNQPQHF.

The chain couples TRBV6-4 to TRBJ1-5, with D uncertain. Germline V lookup: CDR1 MRHNA, CDR2 SNTAGT. The V end was cut by 2 bases, the J end by 0 bases, with 14 bases between. This CDR3 is 17 amino acids long. CDR3 residues: CASSDSGSNDSNQPQHF. The CDR3 bases are TGTGCCAGCAGTGACAGCGGCAGTAATGATAGCAATCAGCCCCAGCATTTT.

This sequence joins TRBV27 and TRBJ2-1; D perhaps matches TRBD1 (5 bases). Trimming left V 3 bases short and J 4 bases short, with 13 bases between. This CDR3 region has 15 residues. The germline gives CDR1 MNHEY, CDR2 SMNVEV (reference sequence). CDR3 DNA sequence: TGTGCCAGCAGTTTCACAGGAACCCTTTACAATGAGCAGTTCTTC. Translation: CASSFTGTLYNEQFF.

The chain has TRBV7-8 and TRBJ1-1; TRBD1 is a possible D gene (5 bases). CDR3 length: 16 residues. The V end was cut by 1 base, the J end by 3 bases, with 15 bases between. Germline CDR1 reads SGHVS; CDR2 reads FQNEAQ. The CDR3 DNA reads as TGTGCCAGCAGCTTAGAATCTGCCAGGGCGGACACTGAAGCTTTCTTT. Its protein product is CASSLESARADTEAFF.

This clone occurred a few times. Here the CDR3 DNA reads TGTGCCAGCAGCCGGGGGTACGGGGAGGTTGGACAGCCCCAGCATTTT. Its protein product is CASSRGYGEVGQPQHF. V and J are TRBV7-9 and TRBJ1-5, with D possibly TRBD1 on 5 matching bases. Trimming left V 5 bases short and J 7 bases short, with 21 bases between. Germline CDR1 SEHNR, CDR2 FQNEAQ (reference sequence). This CDR3 comprises 16 residues.

In its sample, this clone was seen once. The chain couples TRBV18 to TRBJ1-3; tentatively, D is TRBD1 (5 bases). The CDR3 covers 12 residues. Germline CDR1 is KGHSH and CDR2 is LQKENI. The V end lost 3 bases, the J end lost 8 bases, and 8 bases lay between the germline ends. DNA of the CDR3: TGTGCCAGCTCACCCGGGGGTGACACCATATATTTT. It codes for CASSPGGDTIYF.

This chain uses TRBV6-1 with TRBJ1-2; D remains unclear. V lost 1 base and J lost 2, with 11 bases in between. The germline gives CDR1 MNHNS, CDR2 SASEGT. The CDR3 totals 15 residues. The CDR3 nucleotides are TGTGCCAGCAGTGAAGTGATCGGGGTAAACTATGGCTACACCTTC. Translated: CASSEVIGVNYGYTF.

This chain connects TRBV7-9 to TRBJ2-5; a weak D match, TRBD2 (5 bases). The germline V gene has CDR1 SEHNR and CDR2 FQNEAQ (reference sequence). Trimming took off 1 base at V and 10 bases at J, with 13 bases between the two ends. There are 13 residues in the CDR3. The CDR3 DNA is TGTGCCAGCAGCTTAGTGGAGATCCGGGGCCAGTACTTC. Residues: CASSLVEIRGQYF.

This chain connects TRBV7-8 to TRBJ2-7; the D is unclear. V dropped 5 bases and J dropped 1 base, with 9 bases sitting between them. The length of the CDR3 is 13 residues. CDR1 and CDR2 (germline): SGHVS, FQNEAQ. CDR3 in amino acids: CASSPGLSYEQYF. The CDR3 DNA follows: TGTGCCAGCAGCCCGGGCCTTTCCTACGAGCAGTACTTC.

The gene calls are TRBV7-9 and TRBJ2-1, with 13 bases aligning to TRBD2. The CDR3 length is 16 residues. Germline assignment: CDR1 SEHNR and CDR2 FQNEAQ (reference sequence). Unmatched junction bases numbered 5, after V lost 1 base and J lost 8 bases. The CDR3 loop reads CASSLGTSGRGDEQFF. Here the CDR3 DNA reads TGTGCCAGCAGCTTAGGGACTAGCGGGAGAGGCGATGAGCAGTTCTTC.

This sequence joins TRBV25-1 and TRBJ1-1, with D possibly being TRBD1 (6 bases). There are 12 residues in the CDR3. The V and J ends lost 7 bases and 7 bases respectively, with 13 bases between them. The germline gives CDR1 MGHDK, CDR2 SYGVNS. CDR3 region: CASTTRGDEAFF. DNA for the CDR3: TGTGCCAGCACCACAAGGGGGGATGAAGCTTTCTTT.

This clone appeared a few times. Other DNA sequences in the sample encode the same CDR3. V gene TRBV7-3 combines with J gene TRBJ2-1; 7 bases fit TRBD2. This CDR3 is built from 15 residues. Looked up from germline, CDR1 is SGHTA and CDR2 is FQGTGA. V shed 5 bases, J shed 3 bases, and the junction held 7 bases outside the gene matches. The CDR3 here is CASSPAGGSYNEQFF. CDR3 nucleotide sequence: TGTGCCAGCAGCCCCGCTGGCGGGAGCTACAATGAGCAGTTCTTC.

This chain links TRBV30 with TRBJ1-6; TRBD1 aligns across 7 bases. Germline CDR1 is GTSNPN and CDR2 is SVGIG (reference sequence). This CDR3 is built from 15 residues. Losses at the gene ends were 2 bases for V and 9 bases for J; bases not matched to a gene: 10. The chain's CDR3 is CAWSPTDRDPSPLHF. CDR3 DNA sequence: TGTGCCTGGAGTCCGACCGACAGGGACCCTTCACCCCTCCACTTT.

The CDR3 is CASSLQASTDTQYF. DNA for the CDR3: TGCGCCAGCAGCTTGCAGGCTAGCACAGATACGCAGTATTTT. The chain couples TRBV5-1 to TRBJ2-3; D ambiguous. V was trimmed by 1 base and J by 0 bases, leaving 6 bases between them. Germline-derived CDR1 and CDR2 are SGHRS and YFSETQ. The CDR3 has 14 amino acids.